This T cell receptor (beta chain) was profiled in a study of T cell repertoires in ileal Crohn's disease. This clone turned up a few times. Time point given: inflamed ileum from the surgical specimen. The assay was immunoSEQ multiplex PCR, and TCRdb's table has in-frame clones only and misses some. The data show 16,000 or so clones, with roughly 90% seen just once and around 7.1% held by the top ten. Germline lookup yields CDR1 SGHDN and CDR2 FVKESK. This CDR3 is built from 15 residues. Losses at the gene ends were 6 bases for V and 3 bases for J; bases not matched to a gene: 9. Specimen: ileal tissue. The origin of this receptor is an adult with Crohn's disease. The chain joins TRBV14 to TRBJ2-5, with 8 bases matching TRBD2. This CDR3 is CASRGAGDKKETQYF. CDR3 sequence (DNA): TGTGCCAGCAGGGGAGCGGGGGACAAGAAAGAGACCCAGTACTTC.